This T cell receptor (beta chain) derives from a study of blood T cell repertoires in COVID-19. In the study overall: Samples of COVID-19 (acute and convalescent) were obtained from the United States, Italy and Spain.

Only in-frame clones appear in the TCRdb table, and some are missing; sequencing was by immunoSEQ multiplex PCR. This sample carries tens of thousands of clones, roughly 80% of them seen once, and the ten largest clones take 12%. Germline V lookup: CDR1 LGHDT, CDR2 YNNKEL (reference sequence). V dropped 8 bases and J dropped 7 bases, with 12 bases sitting between them. The CDR3 runs to 12 residues. Sequencing was done on a sample of peripheral blood. The sequence was obtained from a human donor in a cohort sampled during active COVID-19. The chain carries TRBV3-1 (or the pseudogene TRBV3-2) and TRBJ2-1, with D unclear. The CDR3 reads CASSQAPNEQFF. For the CDR3, the DNA is TGTGCCAGCTCCCAGGCACCAAATGAGCAGTTCTTC.